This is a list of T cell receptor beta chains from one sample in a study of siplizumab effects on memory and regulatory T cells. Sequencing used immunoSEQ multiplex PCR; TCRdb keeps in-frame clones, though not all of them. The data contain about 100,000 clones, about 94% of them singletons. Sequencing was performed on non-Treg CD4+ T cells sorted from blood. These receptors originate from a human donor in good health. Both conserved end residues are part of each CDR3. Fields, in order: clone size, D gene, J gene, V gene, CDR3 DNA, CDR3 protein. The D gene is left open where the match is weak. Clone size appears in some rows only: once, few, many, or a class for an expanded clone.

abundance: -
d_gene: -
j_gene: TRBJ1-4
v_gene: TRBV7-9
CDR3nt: TGTGCCAGCAGCCCTTTTCGGACAGAGGGGGATGAAAAACTGTTTTTT
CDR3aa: CASSPFRTEGDEKLFF

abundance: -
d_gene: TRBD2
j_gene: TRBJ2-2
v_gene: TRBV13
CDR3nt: TGTGCCAGCAGCTTAATCCCCAAACTAGCGGAGAACACCGGGGAGCTGTTTTTT
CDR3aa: CASSLIPKLAENTGELFF

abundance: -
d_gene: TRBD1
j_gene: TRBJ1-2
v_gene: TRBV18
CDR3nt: TGTGCCAGCTCACCCACCCCGACAGGGGGCTTTAATGGCTACACCTTC
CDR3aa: CASSPTPTGGFNGYTF

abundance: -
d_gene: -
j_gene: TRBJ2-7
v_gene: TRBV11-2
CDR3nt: TGTGCACTAGGGCGGAATCCCTACGAGCAGTACTTC
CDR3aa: CALGRNPYEQYF

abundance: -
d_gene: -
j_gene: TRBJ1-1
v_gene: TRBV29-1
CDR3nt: TGCAGCGCAGGACAGAAGAACACTGAAGCTTTCTTT
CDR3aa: CSAGQKNTEAFF

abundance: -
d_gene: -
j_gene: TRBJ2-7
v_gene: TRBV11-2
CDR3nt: TGTGCCAGCAGCGTGCGGGAAGTACTCGAGCAGTACTTC
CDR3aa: CASSVREVLEQYF

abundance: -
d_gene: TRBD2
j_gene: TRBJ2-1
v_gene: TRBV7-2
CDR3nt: TGTGCCAGCAGCTTACAGCCTAGCGGGACCAATGAGCAGTTCTTC
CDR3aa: CASSLQPSGTNEQFF

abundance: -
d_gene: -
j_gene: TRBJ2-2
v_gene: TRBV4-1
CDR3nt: TGCGCCAGCAGCCAAGAAGAGCCGGTCCCCGGGGAGCTGTTTTTT
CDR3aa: CASSQEEPVPGELFF

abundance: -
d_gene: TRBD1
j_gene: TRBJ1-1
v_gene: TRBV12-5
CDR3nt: TGTGCTAGTGGTGCTGGGACAGGGGGCGAAGCTTTCTTT
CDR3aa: CASGAGTGGEAFF

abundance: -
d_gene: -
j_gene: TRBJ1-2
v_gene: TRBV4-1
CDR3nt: TGCGCCAGCAGCCAAGCCGGCAGGAATGGCTACACCTTC
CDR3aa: CASSQAGRNGYTF

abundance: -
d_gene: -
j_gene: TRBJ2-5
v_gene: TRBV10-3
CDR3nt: TGTGCCATCAGCTTAGTCGGGGGAGAGACCCAGTACTTC
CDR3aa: CAISLVGGETQYF

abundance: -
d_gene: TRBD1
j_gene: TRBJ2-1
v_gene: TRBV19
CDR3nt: TGTGCCAGTAGTATAGATCTGAGGACAGGGTACAACAATGAGCAGTTCTTC
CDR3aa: CASSIDLRTGYNNEQFF

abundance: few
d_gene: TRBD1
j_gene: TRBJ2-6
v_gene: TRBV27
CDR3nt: TGTGCCAGCGGGACAGACTCTGGGGCCAACGTCCTGACTTTC
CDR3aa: CASGTDSGANVLTF

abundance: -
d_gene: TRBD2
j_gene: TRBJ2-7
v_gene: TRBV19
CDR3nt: TGTGCCAGTAGTATCTCCCCCTCGACTAGCGGGGTATCCTACGAGCAGTACTTC
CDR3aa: CASSISPSTSGVSYEQYF

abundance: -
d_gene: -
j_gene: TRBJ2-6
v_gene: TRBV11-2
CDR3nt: TGTGCCAGCAGCACGTTAGGCCCCCGGACCCCTGGGGCCAACGTCCTGACTTTC
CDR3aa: CASSTLGPRTPGANVLTF

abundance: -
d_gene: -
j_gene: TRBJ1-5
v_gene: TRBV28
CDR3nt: TGTGCCAGCAGACTTCGAAGGCGATCTAGCAATCAGCCCCAGCATTTT
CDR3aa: CASRLRRRSSNQPQHF

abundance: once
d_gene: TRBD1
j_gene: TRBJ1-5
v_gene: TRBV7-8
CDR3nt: TGTGCCAGCAGCTTAACGTGGACAGGGGCTCAGCCCCAGCATTTT
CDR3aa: CASSLTWTGAQPQHF

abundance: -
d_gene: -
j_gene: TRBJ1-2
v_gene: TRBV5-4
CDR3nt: TGTGCCAGCAGCAGAAAGCAGGGTAACTATGGCTACACCTTC
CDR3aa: CASSRKQGNYGYTF

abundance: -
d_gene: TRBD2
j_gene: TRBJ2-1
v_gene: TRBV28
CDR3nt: TGTGCCAGCAGAATCGGGACTAGCGGGAGGGCCTACAATGAGCAGTTCTTC
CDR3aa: CASRIGTSGRAYNEQFF

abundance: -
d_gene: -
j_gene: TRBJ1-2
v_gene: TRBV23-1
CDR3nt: TGCGCCAGCAGTCAATCCGTCCCGGACTTTAACTATGGCTACACCTTC
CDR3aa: CASSQSVPDFNYGYTF

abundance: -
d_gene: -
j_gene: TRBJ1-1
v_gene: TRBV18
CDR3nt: TGTGCCAGCTCATCGCAGTTGAACACTGAAGCTTTCTTT
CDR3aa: CASSSQLNTEAFF

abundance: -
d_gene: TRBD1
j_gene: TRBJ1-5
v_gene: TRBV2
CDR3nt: TGTGCCAGCAGTGCCCAGGGGGGGAATCAGCCCCAGCATTTT
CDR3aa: CASSAQGGNQPQHF

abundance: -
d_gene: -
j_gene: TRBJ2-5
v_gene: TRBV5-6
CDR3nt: TGTGCCAGCAGCTTGGCAAGAGAGACCCAGTACTTC
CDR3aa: CASSLARETQYF

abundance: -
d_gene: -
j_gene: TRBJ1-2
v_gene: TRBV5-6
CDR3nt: TGTGCCAGCAGCTTGTATAACACAGAAGCTAACTATGGCTACACCTTC
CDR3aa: CASSLYNTEANYGYTF

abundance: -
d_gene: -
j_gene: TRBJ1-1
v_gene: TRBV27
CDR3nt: TGTGCCAGCAGACAAGGGGGGGGCGATGAAGCTTTCTTT
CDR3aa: CASRQGGGDEAFF

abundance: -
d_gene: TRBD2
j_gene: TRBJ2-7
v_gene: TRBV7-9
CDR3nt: TGTGCCAGCAGCTTTACAACTAGCGGAGAGCAGCAGTACTTC
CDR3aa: CASSFTTSGEQQYF

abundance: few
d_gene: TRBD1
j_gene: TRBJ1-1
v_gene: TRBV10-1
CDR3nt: TGCGCCAGCTCGGGGACAGGGCGGACTGAAGCTTTCTTT
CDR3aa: CASSGTGRTEAFF

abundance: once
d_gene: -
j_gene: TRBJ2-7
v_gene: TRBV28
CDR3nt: TGTGCCAGCAGTCGGACGGCATCTTACGAGCAGTACTTC
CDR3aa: CASSRTASYEQYF

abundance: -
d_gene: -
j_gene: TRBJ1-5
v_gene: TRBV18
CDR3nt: TGTGCCAGCTCGGCCCGGAATGGGAACACGGGAGAGCCCCAGCATTTT
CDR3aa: CASSARNGNTGEPQHF

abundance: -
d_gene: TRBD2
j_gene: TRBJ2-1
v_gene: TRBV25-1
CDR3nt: TGTGCCAGCGGACAACCCGGACTAGCGGGTAATGAGCAGTTCTTC
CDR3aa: CASGQPGLAGNEQFF

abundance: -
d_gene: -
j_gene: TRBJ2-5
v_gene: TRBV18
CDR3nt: TGTGCCAGCTCACCCGCGTTAGACGAGACCCAGTACTTC
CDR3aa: CASSPALDETQYF

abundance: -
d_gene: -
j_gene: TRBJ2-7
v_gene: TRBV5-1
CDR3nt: TGCGCCAGCAGCTGGACTCCATCCTACGAGCAGTACTTC
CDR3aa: CASSWTPSYEQYF

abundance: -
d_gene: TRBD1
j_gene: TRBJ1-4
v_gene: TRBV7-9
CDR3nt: TGTGCCAGCAGCTTAGCCCTCGGACAGGGTTCTGAAAAACTGTTTTTT
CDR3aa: CASSLALGQGSEKLFF

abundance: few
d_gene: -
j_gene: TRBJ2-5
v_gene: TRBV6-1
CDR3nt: TGTGCCAGCAGTGAAGGGTGGTGGGAGACCCAGTACTTC
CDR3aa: CASSEGWWETQYF

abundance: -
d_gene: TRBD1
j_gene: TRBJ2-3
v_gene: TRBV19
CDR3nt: TGTGCCAGTAGTATACAGGGACAGGGAAGCACAGATACGCAGTATTTT
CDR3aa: CASSIQGQGSTDTQYF

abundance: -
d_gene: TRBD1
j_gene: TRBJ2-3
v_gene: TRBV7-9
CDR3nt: TGTGCCAGCAGCTTAGCGGGCAGGGGGATCACAGATACGCAGTATTTT
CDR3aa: CASSLAGRGITDTQYF

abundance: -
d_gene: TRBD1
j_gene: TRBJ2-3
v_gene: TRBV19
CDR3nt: TGTGCCAGTAACGAGCAGGGGGTCACAGATACGCAGTATTTT
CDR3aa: CASNEQGVTDTQYF

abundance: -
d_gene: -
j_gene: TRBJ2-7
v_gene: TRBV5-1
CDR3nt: TGCGCCAGCAGCTTGGTCGCAGACCACGAGCAGTACTTC
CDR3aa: CASSLVADHEQYF